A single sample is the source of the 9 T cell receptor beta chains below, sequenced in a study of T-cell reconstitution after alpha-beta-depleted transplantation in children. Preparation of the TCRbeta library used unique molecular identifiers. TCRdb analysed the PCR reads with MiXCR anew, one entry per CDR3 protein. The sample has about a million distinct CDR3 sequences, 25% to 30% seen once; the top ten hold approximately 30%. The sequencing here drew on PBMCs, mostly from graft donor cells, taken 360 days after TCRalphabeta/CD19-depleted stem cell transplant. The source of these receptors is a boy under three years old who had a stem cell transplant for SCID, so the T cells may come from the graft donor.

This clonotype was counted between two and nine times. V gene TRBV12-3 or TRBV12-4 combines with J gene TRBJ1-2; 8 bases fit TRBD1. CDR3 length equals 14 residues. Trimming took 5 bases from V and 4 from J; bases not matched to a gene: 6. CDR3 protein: CASSIGQGGYGYTF. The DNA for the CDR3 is TGTGCCAGCAGTATTGGACAGGGCGGCTATGGCTACACCTTC.

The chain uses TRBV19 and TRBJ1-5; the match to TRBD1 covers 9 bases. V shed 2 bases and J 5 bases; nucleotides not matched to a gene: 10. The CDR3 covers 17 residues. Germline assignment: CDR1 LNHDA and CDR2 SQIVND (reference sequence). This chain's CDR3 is CASSISQAWTGDQPQHF. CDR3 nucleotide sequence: TGTGCCAGTAGTATATCGCAGGCGTGGACAGGGGATCAGCCCCAGCATTTT.

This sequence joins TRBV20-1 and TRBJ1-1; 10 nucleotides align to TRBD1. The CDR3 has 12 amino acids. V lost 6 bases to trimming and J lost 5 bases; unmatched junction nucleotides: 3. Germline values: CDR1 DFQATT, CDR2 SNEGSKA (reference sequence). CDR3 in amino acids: CSAVDRGTEAFF. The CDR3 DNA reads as TGCAGTGCCGTGGACAGGGGGACTGAAGCTTTCTTT.

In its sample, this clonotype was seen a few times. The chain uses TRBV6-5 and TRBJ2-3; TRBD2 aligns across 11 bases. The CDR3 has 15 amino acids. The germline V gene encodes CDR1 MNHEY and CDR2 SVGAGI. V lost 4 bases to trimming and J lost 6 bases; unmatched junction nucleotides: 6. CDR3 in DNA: TGTGCCAGCAGTTTAGCGGGGGGGCCGCGGGATACGCAGTATTTT. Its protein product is CASSLAGGPRDTQYF.

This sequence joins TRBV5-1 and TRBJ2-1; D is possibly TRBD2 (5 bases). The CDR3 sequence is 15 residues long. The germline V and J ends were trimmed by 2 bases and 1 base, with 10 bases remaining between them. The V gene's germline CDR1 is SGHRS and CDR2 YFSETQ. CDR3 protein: CASSLFGESYNEQFF. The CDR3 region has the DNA TGCGCCAGCAGCTTATTTGGGGAGTCCTACAATGAGCAGTTCTTC.

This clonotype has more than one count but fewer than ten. This CDR3 is CSALTSGATQYF. Here the CDR3 DNA reads TGCAGTGCGCTGACTAGCGGGGCTACGCAGTATTTT. This chain uses TRBV20-1 with TRBJ2-3, with TRBD2 matching over 11 bases. Germline V gene sequence: CDR1 DFQATT, CDR2 SNEGSKA (reference sequence). CDR3 length equals 12 residues. The ends lost 6 bases at V and 8 bases at J; junction bases unmatched: 4.

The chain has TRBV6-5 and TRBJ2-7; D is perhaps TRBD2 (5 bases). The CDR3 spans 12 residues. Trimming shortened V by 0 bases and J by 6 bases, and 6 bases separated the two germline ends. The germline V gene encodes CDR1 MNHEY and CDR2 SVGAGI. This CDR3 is CASSYSGLEQYF. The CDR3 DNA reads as TGTGCCAGCAGTTACTCCGGACTCGAGCAGTACTTC.

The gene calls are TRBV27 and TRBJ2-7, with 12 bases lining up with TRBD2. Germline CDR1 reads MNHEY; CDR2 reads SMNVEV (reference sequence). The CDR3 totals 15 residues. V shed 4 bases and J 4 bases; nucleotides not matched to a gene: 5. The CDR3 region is CASSSLTSGGYEQYF. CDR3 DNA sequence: TGTGCCAGCAGTTCCCTGACTAGCGGGGGTTACGAGCAGTACTTC.

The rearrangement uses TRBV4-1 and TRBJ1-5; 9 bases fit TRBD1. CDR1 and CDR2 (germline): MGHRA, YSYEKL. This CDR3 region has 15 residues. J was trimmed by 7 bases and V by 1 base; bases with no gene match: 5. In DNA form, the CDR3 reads TGCGCCAGCAGCCAAGGCGCAGGACAGGGGCAGCCCCAGCATTTT. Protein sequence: CASSQGAGQGQPQHF.